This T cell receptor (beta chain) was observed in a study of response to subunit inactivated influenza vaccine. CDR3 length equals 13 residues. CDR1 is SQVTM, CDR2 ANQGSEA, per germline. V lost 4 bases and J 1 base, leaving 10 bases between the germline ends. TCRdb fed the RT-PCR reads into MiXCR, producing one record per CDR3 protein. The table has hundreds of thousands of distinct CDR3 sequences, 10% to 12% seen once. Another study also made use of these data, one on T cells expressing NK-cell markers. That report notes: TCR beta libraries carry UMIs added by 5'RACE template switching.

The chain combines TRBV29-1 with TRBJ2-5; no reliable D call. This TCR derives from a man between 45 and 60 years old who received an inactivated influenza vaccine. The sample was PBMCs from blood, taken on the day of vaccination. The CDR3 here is CSVGLRVQETQYF. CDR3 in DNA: TGCAGCGTTGGCTTACGGGTCCAAGAGACCCAGTACTTC. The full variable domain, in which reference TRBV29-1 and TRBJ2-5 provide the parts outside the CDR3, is SAVISQKPSRDICQRGTSLTIQCQVDSQVTMMFWYRQQPGQSLTLIATANQGSEATYESGFVIDKFPISRPNLTFSTLTVSNMSPEDSSIYLCSVGLRVQETQYFGPGTRLLVL.